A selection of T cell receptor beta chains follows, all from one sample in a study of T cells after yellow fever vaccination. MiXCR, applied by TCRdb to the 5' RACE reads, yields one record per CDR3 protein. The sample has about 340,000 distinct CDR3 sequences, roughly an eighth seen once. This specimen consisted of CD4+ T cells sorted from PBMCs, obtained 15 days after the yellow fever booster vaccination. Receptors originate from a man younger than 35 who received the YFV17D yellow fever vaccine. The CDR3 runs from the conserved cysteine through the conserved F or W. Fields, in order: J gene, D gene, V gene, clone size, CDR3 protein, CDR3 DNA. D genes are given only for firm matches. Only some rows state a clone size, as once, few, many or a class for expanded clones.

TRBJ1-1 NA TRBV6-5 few CATTKAGWNTEAFF TGTGCCACCACTAAGGCGGGTTGGAACACTGAAGCTTTCTTT
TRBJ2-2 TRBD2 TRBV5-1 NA CASSLDISGGTGELFF TGCGCCAGCAGCTTGGATATTAGCGGGGGGACCGGGGAGCTGTTTTTT
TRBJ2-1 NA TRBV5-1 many CASSLEIPYNEQFF TGCGCCAGCAGCCTTGAGATACCTTACAATGAGCAGTTCTTC
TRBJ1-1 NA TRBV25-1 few CASRGMGLSEAFF TGTGCCAGCAGGGGAATGGGGCTATCTGAAGCTTTCTTT
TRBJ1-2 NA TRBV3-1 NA CASSLRGQRRGYTF TGTGCCAGCAGCCTTCGTGGACAGCGGCGGGGCTACACCTTC
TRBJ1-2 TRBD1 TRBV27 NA CASSRDRGITNYGYTF TGTGCCAGCAGTCGGGACAGGGGAATAACTAACTATGGCTACACCTTC
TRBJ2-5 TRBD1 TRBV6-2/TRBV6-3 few CAIRQGAGETQYF TGTGCCATTCGACAGGGGGCTGGAGAGACCCAGTACTTC
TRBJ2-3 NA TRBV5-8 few CASSVEDRSTDTQYF TGTGCCAGCAGCGTCGAGGACAGATCGACAGATACGCAGTATTTT
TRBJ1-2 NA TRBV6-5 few CASSYGQGSILGYGYTF TGTGCCAGCAGTTACGGGCAGGGGAGTATTTTAGGCTATGGCTACACCTTC
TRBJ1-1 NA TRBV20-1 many CSAQEGGWVTEAFF TGCAGTGCCCAGGAGGGCGGATGGGTCACTGAAGCTTTCTTT
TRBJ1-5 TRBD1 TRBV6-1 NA CASGDREVSQPQHF TGTGCCAGCGGGGACAGGGAGGTGAGTCAGCCCCAGCATTTT
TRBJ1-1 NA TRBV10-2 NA CASMGGSFYYTEAFF TGCGCCAGCATGGGTGGCAGTTTCTACTACACTGAAGCTTTCTTT
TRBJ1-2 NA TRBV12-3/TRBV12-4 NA CASSLRTGWSYGYTF TGTGCCAGCAGTTTAAGAACAGGGTGGAGCTATGGCTACACCTTC
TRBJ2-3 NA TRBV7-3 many CASSSWGGGSTDTQYF TGTGCCAGCAGCTCCTGGGGGGGCGGGTCTACAGATACGCAGTATTTT
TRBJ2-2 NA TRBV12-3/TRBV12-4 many CASSLGEGQNTGELFF TGTGCCAGCAGTTTAGGGGAAGGGCAGAACACCGGGGAGCTGTTTTTT
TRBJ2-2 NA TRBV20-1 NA CSARRGTGGELFF TGCAGTGCTAGAAGGGGAACAGGCGGGGAGCTGTTTTTT
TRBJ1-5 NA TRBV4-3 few CASSLNRDAQPQHF TGCGCCAGCAGCCTGAACAGGGATGCTCAGCCCCAGCATTTT
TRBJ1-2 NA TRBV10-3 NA CAISGSFGRGSGYTF TGTGCCATCAGTGGGTCCTTCGGGCGGGGCTCTGGCTACACCTTC
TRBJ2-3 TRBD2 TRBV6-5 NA CASSRERGNTDTQYF TGTGCCAGCAGTCGCGAGCGGGGAAACACAGATACGCAGTATTTT
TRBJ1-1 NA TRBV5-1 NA CASSLFGGINTEAFF TGCGCCAGCAGCTTGTTCGGGGGCATCAACACTGAAGCTTTCTTT
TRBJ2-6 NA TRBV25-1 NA CASSPGSDLAGANVLTF TGTGCCAGCAGCCCGGGATCCGACTTAGCTGGGGCCAACGTCCTGACTTTC
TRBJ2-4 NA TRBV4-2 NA CASSQDRPAKNIQYF TGTGCCAGCAGCCAAGATCGGCCAGCCAAAAACATTCAGTACTTC
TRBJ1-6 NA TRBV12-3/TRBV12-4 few CASSLGQAGSPLHF TGTGCCAGCAGTTTGGGGCAGGCGGGCTCACCCCTCCACTTT
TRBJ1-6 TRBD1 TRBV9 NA CASSRGTEVTSPLHF TGTGCCAGCAGCCGCGGGACAGAGGTCACATCACCCCTCCACTTT
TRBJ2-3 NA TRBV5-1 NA CASSFAETADTQYF TGCGCCAGCAGCTTCGCAGAGACGGCAGATACGCAGTATTTT
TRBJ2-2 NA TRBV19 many CASTIWGENGELFF TGTGCCAGTACTATATGGGGGGAGAACGGGGAGCTGTTTTTT
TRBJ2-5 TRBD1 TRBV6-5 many CASRGTGKETQYF TGTGCCAGCAGGGGGACAGGGAAAGAGACCCAGTACTTC
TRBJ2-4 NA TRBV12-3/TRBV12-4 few CASTANWGRNIQYF TGTGCCAGCACCGCGAACTGGGGGAGAAACATTCAGTACTTC
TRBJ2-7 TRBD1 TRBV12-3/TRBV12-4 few CASRPALGQGNYEQYF TGTGCCAGCAGACCCGCGCTAGGACAGGGGAACTACGAGCAGTACTTC
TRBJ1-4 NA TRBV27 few CASSLSRGAGGEKLFF TGTGCCAGCAGTTTATCGAGGGGGGCCGGAGGCGAAAAACTGTTTTTT
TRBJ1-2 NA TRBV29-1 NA CSAAGQFYGYTF TGCAGCGCCGCAGGACAGTTTTATGGCTACACCTTC
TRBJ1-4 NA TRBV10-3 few CAISPGAVATNEKLFF TGTGCCATCAGTCCTGGGGCGGTTGCAACTAATGAAAAACTGTTTTTT
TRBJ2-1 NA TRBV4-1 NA CASSHLDEQFF TGCGCCAGCAGCCATCTAGATGAGCAGTTCTTC
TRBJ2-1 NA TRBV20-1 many CSAQRQDAGSEQFF TGCAGTGCCCAACGACAGGACGCGGGGAGTGAGCAGTTCTTC
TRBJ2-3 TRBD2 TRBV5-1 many CASSSGTSGVTQYF TGCGCCAGCAGCTCCGGAACTAGCGGGGTTACGCAGTATTTT